This T cell receptor (gamma chain) emerged from a study of gamma delta lymphoproliferative disorders and STAT genes. This clone has a count of ten or more. Germline V gives CDR1 EGSNGY, CDR2 YDSYNSKV. CDR3 size: 13 residues. V trimming: 0 bases; J trimming: 7 bases; junction bases outside the gene matches: 6. The receptor sequences were amplified from genomic DNA of peripheral blood mononuclear cells. TCRdb re-analyzed the multiplex PCR reads via CATT. Of about 2,300 gamma-chain clones in the sample, around 12% were seen once. The receptor comes from a human donor with gamma-delta T-cell large granular lymphocyte leukemia. Specimen: blood. The chain has TRGV2 and TRGJ1 or TRGJ2. Here the J gene was assigned by germline matching of the DNA, as TCRdb has none. The CDR3: CATWDGLGYKKLF. For the CDR3, the DNA is TGTGCCACCTGGGACGGGCTAGGATATAAGAAACTCTTT.